The present T cell receptor (beta chain) was sequenced within a study of blood T cell repertoires in COVID-19. Using immunoSEQ multiplex PCR, the repertoire was profiled, and TCRdb retains in-frame clones only, with some absent. The sample lists 120,000 to 150,000 clones; 84% were seen once. The sequence came from a man aged 30 to 45 with COVID-19, enrolled during active disease. The source material was peripheral blood.

The CDR3 bases are TGTGCCAGCAGTCCAAACGGAGGGACAGTCAATCAGCCCCAGCATTTT. This codes for CASSPNGGTVNQPQHF. The chain uses TRBV28 and TRBJ1-5; 7 positions agree with TRBD1. Germline lookup yields CDR1 MDHEN and CDR2 SYDVKM. This CDR3 contains 16 residues. With V trimmed by 5 bases and J by 3 bases, 10 bases remained unmatched.